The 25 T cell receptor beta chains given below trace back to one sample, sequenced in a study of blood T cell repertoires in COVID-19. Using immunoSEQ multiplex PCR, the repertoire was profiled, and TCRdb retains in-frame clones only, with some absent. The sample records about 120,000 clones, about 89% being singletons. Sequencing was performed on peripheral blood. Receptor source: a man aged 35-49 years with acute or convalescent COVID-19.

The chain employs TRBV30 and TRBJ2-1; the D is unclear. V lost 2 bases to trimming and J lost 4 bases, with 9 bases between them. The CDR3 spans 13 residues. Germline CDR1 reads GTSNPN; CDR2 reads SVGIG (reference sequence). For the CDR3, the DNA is TGTGCCTGGAGTCCTTTATATTACAATGAGCAGTTCTTC. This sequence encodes CAWSPLYYNEQFF.

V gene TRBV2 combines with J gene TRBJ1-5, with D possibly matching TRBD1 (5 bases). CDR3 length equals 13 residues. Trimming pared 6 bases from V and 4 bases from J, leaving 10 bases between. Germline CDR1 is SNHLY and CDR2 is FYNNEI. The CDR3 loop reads CASSIQDNQPQHF. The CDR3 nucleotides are TGTGCCAGCAGCATACAGGATAATCAGCCCCAGCATTTT.

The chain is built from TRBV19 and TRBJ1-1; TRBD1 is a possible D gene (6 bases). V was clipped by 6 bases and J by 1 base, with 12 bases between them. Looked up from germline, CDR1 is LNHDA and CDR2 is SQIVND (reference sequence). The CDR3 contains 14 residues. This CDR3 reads CASRTGGANTEAFF. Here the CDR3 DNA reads TGTGCCAGTAGGACTGGGGGCGCGAACACTGAAGCTTTCTTT.

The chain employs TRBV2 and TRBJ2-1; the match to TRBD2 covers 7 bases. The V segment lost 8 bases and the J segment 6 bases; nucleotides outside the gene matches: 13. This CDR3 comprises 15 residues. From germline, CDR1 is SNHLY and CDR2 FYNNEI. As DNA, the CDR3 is TGTGCCAGCGTGGGGGGGGACCGCCTCACCAATGAGCAGTTCTTC. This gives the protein CASVGGDRLTNEQFF.

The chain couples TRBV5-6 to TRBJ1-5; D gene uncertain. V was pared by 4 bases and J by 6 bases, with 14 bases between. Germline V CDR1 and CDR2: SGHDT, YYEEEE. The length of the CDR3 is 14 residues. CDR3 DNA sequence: TGTGCCAGCAGCATTGGGCAGCAAGGTCAGCCCCAGCATTTT. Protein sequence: CASSIGQQGQPQHF.

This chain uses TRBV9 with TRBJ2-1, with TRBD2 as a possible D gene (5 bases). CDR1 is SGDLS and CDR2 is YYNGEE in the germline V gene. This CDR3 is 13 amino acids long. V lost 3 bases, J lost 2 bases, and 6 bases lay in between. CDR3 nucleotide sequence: TGTGCCAGCAGCGGGAGGCCCTACAATGAGCAGTTCTTC. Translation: CASSGRPYNEQFF.

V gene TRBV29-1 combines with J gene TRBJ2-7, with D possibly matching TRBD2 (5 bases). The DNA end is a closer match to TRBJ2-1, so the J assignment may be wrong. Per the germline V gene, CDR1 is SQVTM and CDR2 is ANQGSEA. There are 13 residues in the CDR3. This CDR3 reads CSALGGRYNEQFF. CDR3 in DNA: TGCAGCGCACTTGGAGGCAGGTACAATGAGCAGTTCTTC.

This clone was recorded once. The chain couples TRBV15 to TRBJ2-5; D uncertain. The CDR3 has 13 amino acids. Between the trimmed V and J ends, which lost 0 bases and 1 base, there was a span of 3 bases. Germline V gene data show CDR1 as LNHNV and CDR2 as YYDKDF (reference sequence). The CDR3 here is CATSRDLQETQYF. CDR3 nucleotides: TGTGCCACCAGCAGAGATCTCCAAGAGACCCAGTACTTC.

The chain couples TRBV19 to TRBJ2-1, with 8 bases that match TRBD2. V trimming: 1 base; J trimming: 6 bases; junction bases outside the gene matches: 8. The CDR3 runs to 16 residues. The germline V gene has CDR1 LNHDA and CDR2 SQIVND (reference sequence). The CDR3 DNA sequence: TGTGCCAGTAGTATAGTGCCAACGGGAGGGATCAATGAGCAGTTCTTC. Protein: CASSIVPTGGINEQFF. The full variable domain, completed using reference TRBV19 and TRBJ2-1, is DGGITQSPKYLFRKEGQNVTLSCEQNLNHDAMYWYRQDPGQGLRLIYYSQIVNDFQKGDIAEGYSVSREKKESFPLTVTSAQKNPTAFYLCASSIVPTGGINEQFFGPGTRLTVL.

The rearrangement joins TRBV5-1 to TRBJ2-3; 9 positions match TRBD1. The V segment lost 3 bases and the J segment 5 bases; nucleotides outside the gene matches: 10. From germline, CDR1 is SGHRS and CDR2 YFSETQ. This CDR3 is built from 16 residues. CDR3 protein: CASSSSWTGEGDTQYF. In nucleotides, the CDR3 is TGCGCCAGCAGCTCCAGTTGGACAGGGGAGGGAGATACGCAGTATTTT.

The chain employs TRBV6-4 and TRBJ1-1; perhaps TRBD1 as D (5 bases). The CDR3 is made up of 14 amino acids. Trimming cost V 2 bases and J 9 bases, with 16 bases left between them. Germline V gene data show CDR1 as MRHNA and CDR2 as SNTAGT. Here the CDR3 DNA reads TGTGCCAGCAGTGACGGGACGGGACTGACCCAAGCTTTCTTT. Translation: CASSDGTGLTQAFF.

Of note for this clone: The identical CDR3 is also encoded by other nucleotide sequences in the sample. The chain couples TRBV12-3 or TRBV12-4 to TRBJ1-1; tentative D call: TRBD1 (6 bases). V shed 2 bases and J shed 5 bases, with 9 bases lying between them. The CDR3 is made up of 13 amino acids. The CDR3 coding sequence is TGTGCCAGCAGTTTAAAGAGGGGGACTGAAGCTTTCTTT. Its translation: CASSLKRGTEAFF.

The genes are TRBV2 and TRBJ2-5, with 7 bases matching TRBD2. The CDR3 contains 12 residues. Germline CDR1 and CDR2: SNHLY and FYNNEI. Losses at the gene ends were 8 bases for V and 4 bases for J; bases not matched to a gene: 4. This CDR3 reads CASGRELETQYF. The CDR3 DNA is TGTGCCAGCGGGAGGGAGTTAGAGACCCAGTACTTC.

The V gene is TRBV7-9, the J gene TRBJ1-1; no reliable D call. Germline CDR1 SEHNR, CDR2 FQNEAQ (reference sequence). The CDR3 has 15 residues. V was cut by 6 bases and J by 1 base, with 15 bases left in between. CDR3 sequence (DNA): TGTGCCAGCAGTAAAGTGAAGTCGGGGAACACTGAAGCTTTCTTT. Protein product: CASSKVKSGNTEAFF.

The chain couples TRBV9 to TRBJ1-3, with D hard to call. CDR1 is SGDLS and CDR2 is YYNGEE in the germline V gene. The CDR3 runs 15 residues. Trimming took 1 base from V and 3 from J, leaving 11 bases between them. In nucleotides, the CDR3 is TGTGCCAGCAGCGTAAAGCCCGGGGTTGGAAACACCATATATTTT. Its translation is CASSVKPGVGNTIYF.

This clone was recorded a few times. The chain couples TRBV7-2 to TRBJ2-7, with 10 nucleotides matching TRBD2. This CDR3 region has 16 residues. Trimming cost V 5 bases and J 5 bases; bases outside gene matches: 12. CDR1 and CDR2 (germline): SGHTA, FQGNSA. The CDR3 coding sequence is TGTGCCAGCAGCCTGTCAGCGGGGGGGCCCTGGAACGAGCAGTACTTC. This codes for CASSLSAGGPWNEQYF.

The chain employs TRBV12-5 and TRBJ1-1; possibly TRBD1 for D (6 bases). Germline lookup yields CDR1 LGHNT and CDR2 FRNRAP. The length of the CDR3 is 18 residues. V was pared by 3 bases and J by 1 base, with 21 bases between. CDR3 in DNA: TGTGCTAGTGGTTTAACAGGGATGGGGCTTATGAAGAACACTGAAGCTTTCTTT. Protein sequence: CASGLTGMGLMKNTEAFF. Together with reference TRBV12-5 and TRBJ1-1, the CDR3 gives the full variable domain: DARVTQTPRHKVTEMGQEVTMRCQPILGHNTVFWYRQTMMQGLELLAYFRNRAPLDDSGMPKDRFSAEMPDATLATLKIQPSEPRDSAVYFCASGLTGMGLMKNTEAFFGQGTRLTVV.

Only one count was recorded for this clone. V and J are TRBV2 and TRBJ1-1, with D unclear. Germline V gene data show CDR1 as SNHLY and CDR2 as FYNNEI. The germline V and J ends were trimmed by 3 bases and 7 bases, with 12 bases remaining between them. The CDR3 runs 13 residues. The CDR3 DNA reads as TGTGCCAGCAGTGATCTGGGTTCGGGTGAAGCTTTCTTT. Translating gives CASSDLGSGEAFF.

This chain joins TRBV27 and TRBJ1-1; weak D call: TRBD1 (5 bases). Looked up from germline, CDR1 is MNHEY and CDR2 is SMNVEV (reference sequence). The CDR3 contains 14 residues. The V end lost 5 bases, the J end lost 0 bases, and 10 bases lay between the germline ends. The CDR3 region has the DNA TGTGCCAGCAGTCTGCCAGGGCTGAACACTGAAGCTTTCTTT. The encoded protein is CASSLPGLNTEAFF.

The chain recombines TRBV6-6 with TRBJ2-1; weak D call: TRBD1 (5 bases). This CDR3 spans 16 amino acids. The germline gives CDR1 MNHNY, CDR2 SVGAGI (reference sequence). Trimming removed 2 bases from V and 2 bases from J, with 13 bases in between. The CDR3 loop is CASSYKQGDPYNEQFF. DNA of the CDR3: TGTGCCAGCAGTTACAAGCAGGGCGACCCCTACAATGAGCAGTTCTTC.

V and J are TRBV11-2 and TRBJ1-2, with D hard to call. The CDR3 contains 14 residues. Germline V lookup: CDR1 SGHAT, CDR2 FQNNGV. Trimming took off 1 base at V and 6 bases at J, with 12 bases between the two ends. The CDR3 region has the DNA TGTGCCAGCAGCTTAGCTGGTCGTGAGCATGGCTACACCTTC. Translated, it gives CASSLAGREHGYTF.

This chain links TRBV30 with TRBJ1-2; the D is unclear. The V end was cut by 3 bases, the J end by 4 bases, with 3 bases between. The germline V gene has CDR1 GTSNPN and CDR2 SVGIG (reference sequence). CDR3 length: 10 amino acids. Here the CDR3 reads CAWRAYGYTF. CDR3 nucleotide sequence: TGTGCCTGGAGAGCCTATGGCTACACCTTC.

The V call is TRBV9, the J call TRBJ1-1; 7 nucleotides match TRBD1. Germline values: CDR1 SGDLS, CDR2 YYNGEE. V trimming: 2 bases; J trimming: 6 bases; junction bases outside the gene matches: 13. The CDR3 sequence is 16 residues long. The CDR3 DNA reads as TGTGCCAGCAGCGTGGGGGACAGAAGTCTTGGGGCTGAAGCTTTCTTT. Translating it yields CASSVGDRSLGAEAFF.

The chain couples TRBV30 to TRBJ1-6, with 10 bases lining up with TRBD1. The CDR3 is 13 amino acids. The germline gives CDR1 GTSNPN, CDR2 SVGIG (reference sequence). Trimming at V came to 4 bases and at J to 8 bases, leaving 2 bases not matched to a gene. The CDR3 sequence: CAWKTGGDSPLHF. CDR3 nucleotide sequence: TGTGCCTGGAAGACAGGGGGCGATTCACCCCTCCACTTT.

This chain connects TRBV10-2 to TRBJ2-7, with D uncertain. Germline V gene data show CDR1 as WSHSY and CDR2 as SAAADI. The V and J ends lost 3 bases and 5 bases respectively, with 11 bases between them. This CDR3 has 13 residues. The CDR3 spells CASSDPSVHEQYF. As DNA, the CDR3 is TGCGCCAGCAGTGACCCTTCGGTCCACGAGCAGTACTTC.